What follows is one T cell receptor (beta chain) and its context. The CDR3 totals 12 residues. The germline V gene encodes CDR1 MDHEN and CDR2 SYDVKM. Trimming pared 3 bases from V and 6 bases from J, leaving 9 bases between. The data were taken from a study of CD8 T cells in Susac syndrome. RNA, at roughly 0.45 to 1 ug, was reverse transcribed with random hexamers. Each CDR3 protein is one row after TCRdb ran MiXCR on the immunoSEQ multiplex PCR reads. The sample lists tens of thousands of distinct CDR3 sequences; under 95% were seen once. The receptor comes from a human donor in good health. Sequenced: CD8+ T cells from PBMCs. This chain joins TRBV28 and TRBJ2-7, with D hard to call. The CDR3 sequence: CASSFSGPEQYF. CDR3 in DNA: TGTGCCAGCAGTTTTTCCGGCCCCGAGCAGTACTTC.